This TCR beta chain was found in a study of blood T cell repertoires in COVID-19 (TCRdb year 2020). For the study in its entirety: The collaborator samples originated in the United States, Italy and Spain and spanned the acute and convalescent phases of COVID-19. A de-identified subject ID, COVID-19 status, age in years and sex were almost always included in the sample metadata. Where available, HLA class I and class II types were taken from metadata supplied by the sample provider and were not determined by assay-based typing. The prospective study material was composed of cDNA or gDNA derived from T cells, B-cell-depleted T cells, or PBMCs. A freely available public database, intended as a resource for researchers studying the immune response to SARS-CoV-2, is where the repertoires were released. Deeply sampled blood TCRbeta repertoires from subjects exposed to, actively infected with, or recovered from COVID-19 were included in the dataset. The samples were drawn from the first 160 participants of the ongoing ImmuneRACE study and from 1,254 subjects provided by 6 global collaborators. Study-wide findings and limitations: The quantity of clinical and demographic metadata differed by source and by participant and was supplied without curation.

Details on this clone: This receptor's antigen is unknown. There are no base qualities to consult, and no much larger clone falls within one base.

TCRbeta CDR3 regions were amplified from genomic DNA using the immunoSEQ Assay, a bias-controlled multiplex PCR. The authors' analysis ran thus. The number of nucleated cells in each sample was estimated by amplification of reference gene primers within the assay. Sequence reads were collapsed and filtered to measure the absolute abundance of every unique TCRbeta CDR3 rearrangement. For each sample, productive Simpson clonality was calculated as the square root of Simpson's diversity index over productive rearrangements. This immuneACCESS table, as held by TCRdb, lists in-frame sequences with V and J called but not all clones. Of the missing ones, under half trace to an unresolved V gene in checked studies; the others have no known cause. The V and J calls and clone size are taken from that table; D and trimming were inferred from the DNA. For this sample the table gives about 170,000 clones, of which roughly 90% were detected only once. 4.8% of the sample goes to the ten largest clones.

In Seattle, one collaborating source enrolled patients while the infection was active and tracked those patients longitudinally over the course of disease. The collaborating institutions used their own protocols to collect whole blood in K2EDTA tubes. For TCRbeta analysis, collaborators shipped samples in one of three forms: frozen whole blood, isolated PBMCs, or DNA extracted from either of those sample types. This clonotype was sampled from a man younger than 40 with COVID-19, enrolled during active disease. The sequenced sample consisted of peripheral blood.

The DNA reads as follows: TGTGCCAGCAGCAACAATTCCGGGACAGACACCAGGAAACGACCTCGAAATAATTCACCCCTCCACTTT. This encodes CASSNNSGTDTRKRPRNNSPLHF. The rearranged segments are TRBV21-1 and TRBJ1-6; the table's D call, TRBD1, was not checked against the DNA. TRBV21-1 is a documented pseudogene. The CDR3 sequence holds 23 residues, the cysteine and phenylalanine included. Solely the CDR3 DNA is kept, with 69 bases framed from the first base.